Below, 13 T cell receptor beta chains from the same sample are listed, as sequenced in a study of OX40 agonist ivuxolimab in advanced cancers. Only in-frame clones appear in the TCRdb table, and some are missing; sequencing was by immunoSEQ multiplex PCR. The sample shows about 32,000 clones, nearly 90% of them seen only once. The sequences come from CD4+ or CD8+ T cells sorted from blood, collected in a trial of the OX40 agonist ivuxolimab. The receptors were gathered from an adult with an advanced solid tumor such as melanoma, head and neck, liver or kidney cancer.

This clone was seen a few times. The chain uses TRBV7-2 and TRBJ2-7; TRBD1 is a possible D gene (6 bases). The CDR3 has 14 residues. The V gene lost 3 bases and the J gene lost 3 bases, with 12 bases spanning the gap. The germline V gene encodes CDR1 SGHTA and CDR2 FQGNSA. CDR3 residues: CASSFAGGGYEQYF. In DNA form, the CDR3 reads TGTGCCAGCAGCTTCGCTGGGGGCGGCTACGAGCAGTACTTC.

The chain employs TRBV7-9 and TRBJ1-5, with 7 bases matching TRBD1. This CDR3 comprises 15 residues. Germline V gene data show CDR1 as SEHNR and CDR2 as FQNEAQ (reference sequence). V was pared by 5 bases and J by 1 base, with 5 bases of the junction left unmatched. As DNA, the CDR3 is TGTGCCAGCAGCGCCGGGACAGCCAGCAATCAGCCCCAGCATTTT. Protein product: CASSAGTASNQPQHF.

The genes are TRBV29-1 and TRBJ1-2; TRBD1 agrees at 7 bases. V lost 6 bases and J lost 4; bases outside the gene matches: 5. The CDR3 consists of 12 residues. Germline V gives CDR1 SQVTM, CDR2 ANQGSEA. The CDR3 DNA reads TGCAGCGTCATAACAGGGGCCTATGGCTACACCTTC. It specifies CSVITGAYGYTF. The full variable domain, its missing parts supplied by reference TRBV29-1 and TRBJ1-2, is SAVISQKPSRDICQRGTSLTIQCQVDSQVTMMFWYRQQPGQSLTLIATANQGSEATYESGFVIDKFPISRPNLTFSTLTVSNMSPEDSSIYLCSVITGAYGYTFGSGTRLTVV.

This rearrangement joins TRBV10-2 to TRBJ2-7; TRBD2 might be the D (6 bases). Germline loops: CDR1 WSHSY, CDR2 SAAADI. The length of the CDR3 is 15 residues. Trimming stripped 7 bases from V and 4 bases from J, with 20 bases between. CDR3 in DNA: TGCGCCAGCACCCCCCTGGGGACTTACGATTACGAGCAGTACTTC. Translated, it gives CASTPLGTYDYEQYF.

About this clone: The junction does not match germline at one end; this may be a read error. V gene TRBV13 combines with J gene TRBJ1-4; 7 positions match TRBD1. Germline assignment: CDR1 PRHDT and CDR2 FYEKMQ (reference sequence). The CDR3 extends over 14 amino acids. For the CDR3, the DNA is TGTGCCAGCAGCCTAGGGACAGAGAATGAAAAACTGTTTTTT. The encoded protein is CASSLGTENEKLFF.

This chain joins TRBV11-3 and TRBJ2-6; D might be TRBD1 (5 bases). Germline V gives CDR1 SGHNT, CDR2 YENEEA. V gave up 5 bases and J gave up 0 bases, with 11 bases separating them. This CDR3 has 16 amino acids. The DNA for the CDR3 is TGTGCCAGCAGCGACCGAGACAGCTCTGGGGCCAACGTCCTGACTTTC. Protein: CASSDRDSSGANVLTF.

The rearrangement uses TRBV5-1 and TRBJ2-3, with a weak D call TRBD1 (7 bases). This CDR3 is 13 amino acids long. Germline V gene lookup returns CDR1 SGHRS and CDR2 YFSETQ. V dropped 7 bases and J dropped 3 bases, with 12 bases sitting between them. The CDR3 bases are TGCGCCAGCGGAGGGGGCGCAACAGATACGCAGTATTTT. Translating it yields CASGGGATDTQYF.

This clone was recorded once. The chain combines TRBV9 with TRBJ2-7, with D uncertain. This CDR3 spans 13 amino acids. Germline-derived CDR1 and CDR2 are SGDLS and YYNGEE. Deletions cut 4 bases from V and 6 bases from J, with 14 bases between. CDR3 region: CASSPSPLGEQYF. The CDR3 DNA follows: TGTGCCAGCAGCCCTTCCCCCTTGGGCGAGCAGTACTTC.

The chain has TRBV18 and TRBJ2-2; perhaps TRBD2 as D (5 bases). Looked up from germline, CDR1 is KGHSH and CDR2 is LQKENI. The CDR3 sequence is 12 residues long. Trimming took 6 bases from V and 6 from J, leaving 8 bases between them. The CDR3 DNA reads TGTGCCAGCTCTACCGGGGCCGGGGAGCTGTTTTTT. Its translation: CASSTGAGELFF.

The CDR3 here is CASSARTSGGHVPTNTGELFF. In DNA form, the CDR3 reads TGTGCCAGCAGCGCCCGGACTAGCGGGGGGCACGTACCTACGAACACCGGGGAGCTGTTTTTT. This chain uses TRBV9 with TRBJ2-2; 14 bases are a match to TRBD2. V lost 3 bases, J lost 0 bases, and 13 bases stayed unmatched. The germline V gene encodes CDR1 SGDLS and CDR2 YYNGEE. The CDR3 is made up of 21 amino acids.

The V call is TRBV6-5, the J call TRBJ2-5; D gene uncertain. This CDR3 region has 12 residues. Trimming removed 4 bases from V and 4 bases from J, with 7 bases in between. Germline loops: CDR1 MNHEY, CDR2 SVGAGI. The CDR3 reads CASSSAPETQYF. The CDR3 DNA reads TGTGCCAGCAGTTCAGCACCAGAGACCCAGTACTTC.

The rearrangement uses TRBV25-1 and TRBJ2-1; 7 bases agree with TRBD1. This CDR3 is built from 14 residues. The junction had 6 bases not matched to a gene; V was cut back by 3 bases and J by 7 bases. Germline V gene lookup returns CDR1 MGHDK and CDR2 SYGVNS. CDR3 protein: CASSDGQAWNEQFF. The CDR3 DNA is TGTGCCAGCAGTGACGGACAGGCCTGGAATGAGCAGTTCTTC.

Concerning this clone: This sample includes further DNA sequences coding for the same CDR3. The CDR3 region is CASSPPGGTEAFF. The CDR3 coding sequence is TGTGCCAGCTCACCACCGGGGGGAACTGAAGCTTTCTTT. The chain links TRBV18 to TRBJ1-1; weak D call: TRBD1 (5 bases). Germline loops: CDR1 KGHSH, CDR2 LQKENI. V lost 0 bases and J lost 5, with 7 bases in between. The CDR3 is 13 amino acids. The full variable domain, in which reference TRBV18 and TRBJ1-1 provide the parts outside the CDR3, is NAGVMQNPRHLVRRRGQEARLRCSPMKGHSHVYWYRQLPEEGLKFMVYLQKENIIDESGMPKERFSAEFPKEGPSILRIQQVVRGDSAAYFCASSPPGGTEAFFGQGTRLTVV.